This T cell receptor (beta chain) derives from a study of blood T cell repertoires in COVID-19 (dated by TCRdb to about 2020). In the study overall: The collaborator samples originated in the United States, Italy and Spain and spanned the acute and convalescent phases of COVID-19. The prospective study material was composed of cDNA or gDNA derived from T cells, B-cell-depleted T cells, or PBMCs. The dataset comprised deeply sampled blood TCRbeta repertoires from subjects exposed to, actively infected with, or recovered from COVID-19. Samples came from the ongoing ImmuneRACE study (first 160 participants) plus 1,254 subjects from 6 global collaborators. The sample metadata nearly always contained a de-identified subject ID, COVID-19 status, age in years and sex. Where HLA class I and class II types were available, the types were taken from metadata supplied by the sample provider, not from assay-based typing. The repertoires were released in a freely available public database intended as a resource for research on the immune response to SARS-CoV-2. What the authors observed across the whole study: The quantity of clinical and demographic metadata differed by source and by participant and was supplied without curation.

TCRbeta CDR3 regions were amplified from genomic DNA by means of the immunoSEQ Assay, a bias-controlled multiplex PCR. In the authors' own workflow: Within the assay, amplification of reference gene primers was used to estimate how many nucleated cells each sample contained. Sequence reads were collapsed and filtered to measure the absolute abundance of every unique TCRbeta CDR3 rearrangement. Productive Simpson clonality was computed per sample as the square root of Simpson's diversity index over productive rearrangements. The source is immuneACCESS, and TCRdb retained only in-frame sequences with V and J called. Part of the clones is not carried over; for the studies checked, unresolved V genes explain less than half of this, and the remainder is unexplained. The V and J calls and clone size are taken from that table; D and trimming were inferred from the DNA. Within this sample are 56,000 or so clones, with about 91% of them counted one time only. The ten most abundant clones make up 5.5% to 6.5% of the sample.

A note on this clone: Its cognate antigen has yet to be identified. Base qualities were left out, and no much larger clone turns up one base away.

CDR3 length: 14 amino acids, cysteine to phenylalanine. CDR3 DNA is the only sequence kept; it has 42 bases, read in frame from the first base. The V end loses 3 bases and the J end loses 8 bases, and a stretch of 14 bases separates them. CDR1 LNHDA and CDR2 SQIVND were looked up in the germline V gene (reference sequence). Collaborating institutions collected whole blood in K2EDTA tubes following their own protocols. Collaborator samples were shipped for TCRbeta analysis as frozen whole blood, isolated PBMCs, or DNA extracted from either sample type. The chain was built from TRBV19 and TRBJ1-3; the D gene is unclear. Sequenced sample: peripheral blood. The clonotype originates from a man over 45 with active COVID-19. In nucleotide form, the sequence is TGTGCCAGTAGTATTACGGTGACCGCGGACACCATATATTTT. This encodes CASSITVTADTIYF.